Below, 9 T cell receptor beta chains from the same sample are listed, as sequenced in a study of T cell responses to AZD1222 COVID-19 vaccine. Clones were read by immunoSEQ multiplex PCR, and TCRdb kept only the in-frame ones, dropping some. The table includes under 150,000 clones, approximately 90% detected once. The source material was peripheral blood, sampled 28 days after the second AZD1222 dose. The receptors were gathered from an adult who received the AZD1222 COVID-19 vaccine.

The chain joins TRBV21-1 to TRBJ1-1; the DNA was not compared with TRBD1, the D call given in the table. TRBV21-1 is designated a pseudogene. This CDR3 comprises 18 residues. CDR3 amino acids: CASSKHGRGGSLNTEAFF. DNA of the CDR3: TGTGCCAGCAGCAAACATGGTAGAGGGGGCTCACTGAACACTGAAGCTTTCTTT.

The chain joins TRBV27 to TRBJ1-1, with D tentatively TRBD1 (6 bases). Germline values: CDR1 MNHEY, CDR2 SMNVEV (reference sequence). V lost 4 bases and J lost 5, with 11 bases in between. CDR3 length: 13 residues. CDR3 sequence: CASSSGAGTEAFF. CDR3 nucleotides: TGTGCCAGCAGTTCAGGGGCCGGAACTGAAGCTTTCTTT.

The V gene is TRBV27, the J gene TRBJ1-1; D is ambiguous. The V and J ends lost 3 bases and 7 bases respectively, with 15 bases between them. This CDR3 has 14 amino acids. Germline CDR1 is MNHEY and CDR2 is SMNVEV (reference sequence). The CDR3 region has the DNA TGTGCCAGCAGTTTGGAGGGCCATCCTCGTGAAGCTTTCTTT. This translates into CASSLEGHPREAFF.

The CDR3 DNA is TGTGCCAGTAGTATAAAAGGGACAGTGTGCTGGATGAACACTGAAGCTTTCTTT. Amino acid sequence: CASSIKGTVCWMNTEAFF. The chain is built from TRBV19 and TRBJ1-1; the match to TRBD1 covers 7 bases. Germline V lookup: CDR1 LNHDA, CDR2 SQIVND (reference sequence). This CDR3 is 18 amino acids long. V shed 2 bases, J shed 0 bases, and the junction held 12 bases outside the gene matches.

This chain connects TRBV3-1 (or the pseudogene TRBV3-2) to TRBJ2-1; 12 positions match TRBD1. Germline CDR1 reads LGHDT; CDR2 reads YNNKEL (reference sequence). With V trimmed by 3 bases and J by 9 bases, 6 bases remained unmatched. The CDR3 totals 15 residues. This CDR3 is CASSHRDRGRGEQFF. In DNA, the CDR3 is TGTGCCAGCAGCCACCGGGACAGGGGGCGCGGTGAGCAGTTCTTC.

V gene TRBV29-1 combines with J gene TRBJ2-1; tentatively, D is TRBD1 or TRBD2 (6 bases each). V was trimmed by 1 base and J by 0 bases, leaving 13 bases between them. CDR3 length: 16 amino acids. Germline V gene sequence: CDR1 SQVTM, CDR2 ANQGSEA. DNA for the CDR3: TGCAGCGTTGAAGGGGTCAAGGGGGGCTCCTACAATGAGCAGTTCTTC. Translated: CSVEGVKGGSYNEQFF.

The V call is TRBV4-2, the J call TRBJ1-2; D gene uncertain. V was clipped by 2 bases and J by 6 bases, with 10 bases between them. Per germline, CDR1 LGHNA and CDR2 YNFKEQ. This CDR3 has 13 amino acids. The CDR3 protein is CASSQYNGDGYTF. As DNA, the CDR3 is TGTGCCAGCAGCCAATATAACGGAGATGGCTACACCTTC.

CDR3 in amino acids: CSAPGPSSYNEQFF. Written as DNA, the CDR3 is TGCAGCGCGCCCGGACCAAGCTCCTACAATGAGCAGTTCTTC. The gene calls are TRBV29-1 and TRBJ2-1; unclear D gene. Germline-derived CDR1 and CDR2 are SQVTM and ANQGSEA. Trimming took 7 bases from V and 0 from J, leaving 13 bases between them. The CDR3 consists of 14 residues.

The CDR3 loop reads CSVEEGRENEQFF. The CDR3, as DNA: TGCAGCGTTGAAGAAGGCAGGGAGAATGAGCAGTTCTTC. The V gene is TRBV29-1, the J gene TRBJ2-1; the D call may be TRBD1 or TRBD2 (5 bases each). The CDR3 has 13 amino acids. Germline V gives CDR1 SQVTM, CDR2 ANQGSEA. V was trimmed by 0 bases and J by 7 bases, leaving 10 bases between them.